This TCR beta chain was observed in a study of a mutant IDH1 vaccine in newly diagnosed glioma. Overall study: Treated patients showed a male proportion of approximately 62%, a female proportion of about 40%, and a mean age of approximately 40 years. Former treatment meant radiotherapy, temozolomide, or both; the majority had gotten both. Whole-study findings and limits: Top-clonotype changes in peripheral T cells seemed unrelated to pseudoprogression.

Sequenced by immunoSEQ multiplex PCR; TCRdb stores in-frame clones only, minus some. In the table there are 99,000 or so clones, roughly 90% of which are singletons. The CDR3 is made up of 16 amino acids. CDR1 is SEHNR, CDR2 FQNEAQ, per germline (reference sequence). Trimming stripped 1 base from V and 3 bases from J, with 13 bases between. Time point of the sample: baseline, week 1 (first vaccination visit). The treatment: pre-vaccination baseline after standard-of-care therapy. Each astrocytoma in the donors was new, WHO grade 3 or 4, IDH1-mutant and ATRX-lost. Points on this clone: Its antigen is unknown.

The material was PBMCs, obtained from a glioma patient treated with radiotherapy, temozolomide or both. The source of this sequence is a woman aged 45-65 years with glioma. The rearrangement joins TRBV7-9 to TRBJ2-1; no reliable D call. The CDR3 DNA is TGTGCCAGCAGCTTAGTCCGGGCGGTGGGCTACAATGAGCAGTTCTTC. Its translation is CASSLVRAVGYNEQFF.